This T cell receptor beta chain was sequenced for a study of OX40 agonist ivuxolimab in advanced cancers. Findings of the study overall: Compared with others, partial responders at 0.1-3.0 mg/kg displayed clonal expansion among the lowest.

CDR1 and CDR2 from the germline V gene are MNHNS and SASEGT. With 3 bases removed from V and 4 bases from J, the gap between germline ends came to 10 bases. The CDR3 is made up of 15 amino acids. Regarding this clone: No antigen is known for it.

Sequencing used immunoSEQ multiplex PCR; TCRdb keeps in-frame clones, though not all of them. The sample contains about 90,000 clones, around 85% of which appear only once. Specimen: CD4+ or CD8+ T cells sorted from blood, collected in a trial of the OX40 agonist ivuxolimab. This sequence was found in an adult with an advanced solid tumor such as melanoma, head and neck, liver or kidney cancer. The chain couples TRBV6-1 to TRBJ2-6; D may be TRBD2 (7 bases). The CDR3: CASSERGPGANVLTF. In nucleotides, the CDR3 is TGTGCCAGCAGTGAGCGGGGGCCCGGGGCCAACGTCCTGACTTTC.